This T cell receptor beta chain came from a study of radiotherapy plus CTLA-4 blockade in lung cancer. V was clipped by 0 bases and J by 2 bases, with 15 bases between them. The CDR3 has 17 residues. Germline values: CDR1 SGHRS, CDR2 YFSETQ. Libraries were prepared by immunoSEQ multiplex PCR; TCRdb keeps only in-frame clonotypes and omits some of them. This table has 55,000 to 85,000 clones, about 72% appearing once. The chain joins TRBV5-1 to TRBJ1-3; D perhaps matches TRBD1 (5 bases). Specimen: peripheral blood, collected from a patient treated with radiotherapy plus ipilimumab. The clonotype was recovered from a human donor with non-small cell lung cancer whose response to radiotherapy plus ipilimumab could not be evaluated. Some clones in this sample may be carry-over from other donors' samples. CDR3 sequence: CASSLDQGSGTGNTIYF. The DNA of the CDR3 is TGCGCCAGCAGCTTGGATCAGGGTTCAGGAACTGGAAACACCATATATTTT.